A selection of T cell receptor beta chains follows, all from one sample in a study of T cells in Graves' hyperthyroidism and ophthalmopathy. One entry per CDR3 protein results from TCRdb running MiXCR on the multiplex PCR reads. Here the sample spans hundreds of thousands of distinct CDR3 sequences, around 15% being singletons. The sample comprised blood. All receptors come from a woman in her twenties or thirties with Graves' hyperthyroidism. Each CDR3 is given with its conserved first and last residue. D genes are given only for firm matches. Expanded clones get a size class; other rows say once, few or many, or leave the size out.

J gene,V gene,D gene,clone size,CDR3 DNA,CDR3 protein
TRBJ2-1,TRBV10-3,TRBD2,many,TGTGCCATCAGTGGCGGACTAGCGGTTGTCTACAATGAGCAGTTCTTC,CAISGGLAVVYNEQFF
TRBJ1-2,TRBV24-1,TRBD1,many,TGTGCCACCAGTTCTTCAGGGGGCGGCTATGGCTACACCTTC,CATSSSGGGYGYTF
TRBJ2-7,TRBV6-1,.,few,TGTGCCAGCAGTGTGACAGATCGATCACCCTACGAGCAGTACTTC,CASSVTDRSPYEQYF
TRBJ2-3,TRBV24-1,TRBD2,.,TGTGCCACCAGTGATAGACTAGCGGGAGCAGATACGCAGTATTTT,CATSDRLAGADTQYF
TRBJ2-7,TRBV11-2,TRBD2,.,TGTGCCAGCAGCGTCACCGGGACTAGCCCCTACGAGCAGTACTTC,CASSVTGTSPYEQYF
TRBJ1-4,TRBV12-3/TRBV12-4,.,many,TGTGCCAGCAGTTTAATAGGGCAGGGGAATAATGAAAAACTGTTTTTT,CASSLIGQGNNEKLFF
TRBJ1-1,TRBV30,.,many,TGTGCCTGGAGTGTAACCAGGACTGAAGCTTTCTTT,CAWSVTRTEAFF
TRBJ2-2,TRBV7-2,TRBD2,.,TGTGCCAGCAGCCCATTTGCGGGAGTTACCGGGGAGCTGTTTTTT,CASSPFAGVTGELFF
TRBJ1-2,TRBV19,TRBD1,.,TGTGCCAGTAGTAGGGGACAGGGAGGCTATGGCTACACCTTC,CASSRGQGGYGYTF
TRBJ2-1,TRBV29-1,.,.,TGCAGCGTTGCGTGGGAGTCGAATGAGCAGTTCTTC,CSVAWESNEQFF
TRBJ2-1,TRBV11-3,TRBD1,many,TGTGCCAGCAGCCGAACGCCCGGGACAGGGGTCAATGAGCAGTTCTTC,CASSRTPGTGVNEQFF
TRBJ1-2,TRBV28,TRBD1,many,TGTGCCAGCAGTTCCGGGACAGGGTTCGGTAACTATGGCTACACCTTC,CASSSGTGFGNYGYTF
TRBJ1-5,TRBV28,TRBD1,many,TGTGCCAGCAGTTTATACGGGACAGGTAATCCGCCCCAGCATTTT,CASSLYGTGNPPQHF
TRBJ1-1,TRBV5-1,.,many,TGCGCCAGCAGCCCCCGGGTCACTGGTGACACTGAAGCTTTCTTT,CASSPRVTGDTEAFF
TRBJ1-5,TRBV29-1,TRBD1,.,TGCAGCGTTCTCACCACAGGGGGAAGGGATCAGCCCCAGCATTTT,CSVLTTGGRDQPQHF
TRBJ1-2,TRBV2,.,many,TGTGCCAGCAGTGAAACAGCTTATGGCTACACCTTC,CASSETAYGYTF
TRBJ2-7,TRBV5-1,TRBD2,many,TGCGCCAGCAGCTTGGAAGGCCGGGAGGTGTACGAGCAGTACTTC,CASSLEGREVYEQYF
TRBJ2-1,TRBV6-1,TRBD2,many,TGTGCCAGCAGTAGCTGGACTAGCCTCAATGAGCAGTTCTTC,CASSSWTSLNEQFF
TRBJ1-1,TRBV5-1,TRBD1,many,TGCGCCAGCAGCTTGACAGGGGTGAACACTGAAGCTTTCTTT,CASSLTGVNTEAFF
TRBJ1-1,TRBV15,.,few,TGTGCCACCAGCAGAGATCGAAATGAACGTTGGGCTTTCTTT,CATSRDRNERWAFF
TRBJ1-5,TRBV19,.,.,TGTGCCAGTAGTTTCACACAGTCTATAGGCAATCAGCCCCAGCATTTT,CASSFTQSIGNQPQHF
TRBJ2-5,TRBV3-1,TRBD2,.,TGTGCCAGCAGCCTAGAAACCGGGACTAGCGGGATAGGGTTTCGAGAGACCCAGTACTTC,CASSLETGTSGIGFRETQYF
TRBJ1-2,TRBV4-3,TRBD1,.,TGCGCCAGCAGCTCAGGACAGGACGCCTATGGCTACACCTTC,CASSSGQDAYGYTF
TRBJ2-7,TRBV11-2,TRBD2,many,TGTGCCAGCAGCTTAGGAGCGGGAACCTACGAGCAGTACTTC,CASSLGAGTYEQYF
TRBJ1-2,TRBV6-1,TRBD1,.,TGTGCCAGCAGCAACAGGGGCCGGAGTGGCTACACCTTC,CASSNRGRSGYTF
TRBJ2-7,TRBV7-9,.,many,TGTGCCAGCAGCTTAGATTACACCACCTACGAGCAGTACTTC,CASSLDYTTYEQYF
TRBJ2-2,TRBV5-1,.,many,TGTGCCAGCAGCCTCCCCTCTAACACCGGGGAGCTGTTTTTT,CASSLPSNTGELFF
TRBJ2-7,TRBV28,TRBD1,many,TGTGCCAGCAGTCATCCCGGGACAGGGGGCGGTGAGCAGTACTTC,CASSHPGTGGGEQYF
TRBJ2-7,TRBV28,.,.,TGTGCCAGCAGTTCCCCGGCGGGCGCTAGCTCCTACGAGCAGTACTTC,CASSSPAGASSYEQYF
TRBJ1-2,TRBV7-8,.,.,TGTGCCAGCAGCTTAGGCGCAGGGCCGGTTTACACCTTC,CASSLGAGPVYTF
TRBJ2-5,TRBV7-8,TRBD2,many,TGTGCCAGCAGCTTAAAGTTGGGACTAGGACCCTCTCAAGAGACCCAGTACTTC,CASSLKLGLGPSQETQYF
TRBJ1-3,TRBV20-1,.,.,TGCAGTGCCGGTGGGGCAGGACCAAACACCATATATTTT,CSAGGAGPNTIYF
TRBJ2-7,TRBV28,.,many,TGTGCCAGCAGTCCGTACGGGGGCGTGAGGAACGAGCAGTACTTC,CASSPYGGVRNEQYF
TRBJ1-2,TRBV30,.,many,TGTGCCTGCCTGGACAGCTATGGCTACACCTTC,CACLDSYGYTF
TRBJ2-1,TRBV30,TRBD1,.,TGTGCCTGGAGTCGACAGGGGAATGAGCAGTTCTTC,CAWSRQGNEQFF
TRBJ2-1,TRBV5-5,.,many,TGTGCCAGCAGCTTCCGGGACAATGAGCAGTTCTTC,CASSFRDNEQFF
TRBJ1-6,TRBV6-6,.,many,TGTGCCAGCAGTTACTCGTTGAATTCACCCCTCCACTTT,CASSYSLNSPLHF
TRBJ2-1,TRBV5-1,.,once,TGCGCCAGCAGCTTGGAGGGGGTCTACTACAATGAGCAGTTCTTC,CASSLEGVYYNEQFF
TRBJ2-6,TRBV7-8,.,many,TGTGCCAGCAGGTCTGGGGCCAACGTCCTGACTTTC,CASRSGANVLTF
TRBJ2-7,TRBV5-8,.,.,TGTGCCAGCAGAAGACAGGACTACTCCTACGAGCAGTACTTC,CASRRQDYSYEQYF
TRBJ1-2,TRBV19,.,.,TGTGCCAGTAGTCCCCGCGGGGACGATGGCTACACCTTC,CASSPRGDDGYTF
TRBJ2-1,TRBV7-9,TRBD2,many,TGTGCCAGCAGCCTGGGACTAACCGACTACAATGAGCAGTTCTTC,CASSLGLTDYNEQFF
TRBJ1-6,TRBV28,.,few,TGTGCCAGCAAATACGGTGGCAGGGTAGAATCACCCCTCCACTTT,CASKYGGRVESPLHF
TRBJ1-2,TRBV4-2,.,.,TGTGCCAGCAGCCAAGGTACCCCGACACGAGAGGGCTATGGCTACACCTTC,CASSQGTPTREGYGYTF
TRBJ2-2,TRBV12-3/TRBV12-4,.,many,TGTGCCAGCGGGGGCACCGGGGAGCTGTTTTTT,CASGGTGELFF
TRBJ2-7,TRBV19,.,.,TGTGCCAGTAGTATTAGAGATCAGGGAAGCTCCTACGAGCAGTACTTC,CASSIRDQGSSYEQYF
TRBJ1-5,TRBV11-2,.,many,TGTGCCAGCAGCTTAGATTCGGGAATTAATCAGCCCCAGCATTTT,CASSLDSGINQPQHF
TRBJ1-4,TRBV20-1,.,many,TGCAGTGCTAGAGAAGGTGGTTCGCCAGAAAAACTGTTTTTT,CSAREGGSPEKLFF
TRBJ2-7,TRBV27,.,.,TGTGCCAGCAGTTTCTTCCCGGGGATTTACGAGCAGTACTTC,CASSFFPGIYEQYF
TRBJ2-7,TRBV5-5,.,many,TGTGCCAGCAGCTTTTTCTACGGGGCCTACGAGCAGTACTTC,CASSFFYGAYEQYF
TRBJ1-2,TRBV7-2,.,few,TGTGCCAGCAGCTTAGCCCTAAACTATGGCTACACCTTC,CASSLALNYGYTF
TRBJ1-6,TRBV15,TRBD1,.,TGTGCCACCAGTTTAGACAGGGCTCGGGATTGGTCCCTCCACTTT,CATSLDRARDWSLHF
TRBJ1-2,TRBV27,TRBD1,.,TGTGCCAGCAGTTGGGCAGGGGGCGCGGACTATGGCTACACCTTC,CASSWAGGADYGYTF
TRBJ2-1,TRBV7-9,.,.,TGTGCCAGCAGCCCCAAGGGGGCGGGAGAGGTCCATGAGCAGTTCTTC,CASSPKGAGEVHEQFF
TRBJ2-7,TRBV7-9,.,many,TGTGCCAGCAGCTTAGCGGGGGGACTTTACAGCTCCTACGAGCAGTACTTC,CASSLAGGLYSSYEQYF
TRBJ2-1,TRBV12-3/TRBV12-4,TRBD1,few,TGTGCCAGCAGTTCCCGGGACAGGGGGAACAATGAGCAGTTCTTC,CASSSRDRGNNEQFF